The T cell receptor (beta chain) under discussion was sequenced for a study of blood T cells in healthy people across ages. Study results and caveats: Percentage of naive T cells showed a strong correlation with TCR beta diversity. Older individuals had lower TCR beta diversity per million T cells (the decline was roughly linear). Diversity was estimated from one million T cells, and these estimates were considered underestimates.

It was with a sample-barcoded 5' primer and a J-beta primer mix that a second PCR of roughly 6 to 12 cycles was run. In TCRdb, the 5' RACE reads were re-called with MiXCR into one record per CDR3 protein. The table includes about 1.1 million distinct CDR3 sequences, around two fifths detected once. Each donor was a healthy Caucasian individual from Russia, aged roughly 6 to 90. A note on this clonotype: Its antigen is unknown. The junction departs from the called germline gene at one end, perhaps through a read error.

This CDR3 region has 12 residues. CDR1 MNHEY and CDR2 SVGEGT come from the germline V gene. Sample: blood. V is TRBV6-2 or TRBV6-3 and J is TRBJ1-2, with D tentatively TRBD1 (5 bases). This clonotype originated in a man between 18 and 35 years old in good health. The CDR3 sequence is CTSSDPRDGYTF. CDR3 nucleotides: TGTACCAGCAGTGACCCCAGGGATGGCTACACCTTC.